This T cell receptor (beta chain) was obtained from a study of cytomegalovirus exposure and HLA in healthy donors. General study findings and limits: Later examination showed HLA-associated TCR beta chains had greater clonal expansion than equally common others.

About this clone: Its antigen is not identified.

Both 60 Vbeta primers and 13 Jbeta primers went into the PCR. Some clones are missing from TCRdb's copy, which holds only in-frame ones; the method was immunoSEQ multiplex PCR. Among approximately 150,000 clones listed, more than 65% were seen once. The CDR3 spans 12 residues. Germline CDR1 and CDR2: MNHNS and SASEGT. This rearrangement joins TRBV6-1 to TRBJ2-5; D not certain. The J call is in doubt because the DNA end fits TRBJ2-7 better. The clonotype comes from a man between 45 and 60 years old in good health and CMV-seropositive. Sequencing input: PBMCs. The CDR3 reads CASESHFNEQYF. The CDR3 DNA follows: TGTGCCAGCGAAAGCCACTTTAACGAGCAGTACTTC.